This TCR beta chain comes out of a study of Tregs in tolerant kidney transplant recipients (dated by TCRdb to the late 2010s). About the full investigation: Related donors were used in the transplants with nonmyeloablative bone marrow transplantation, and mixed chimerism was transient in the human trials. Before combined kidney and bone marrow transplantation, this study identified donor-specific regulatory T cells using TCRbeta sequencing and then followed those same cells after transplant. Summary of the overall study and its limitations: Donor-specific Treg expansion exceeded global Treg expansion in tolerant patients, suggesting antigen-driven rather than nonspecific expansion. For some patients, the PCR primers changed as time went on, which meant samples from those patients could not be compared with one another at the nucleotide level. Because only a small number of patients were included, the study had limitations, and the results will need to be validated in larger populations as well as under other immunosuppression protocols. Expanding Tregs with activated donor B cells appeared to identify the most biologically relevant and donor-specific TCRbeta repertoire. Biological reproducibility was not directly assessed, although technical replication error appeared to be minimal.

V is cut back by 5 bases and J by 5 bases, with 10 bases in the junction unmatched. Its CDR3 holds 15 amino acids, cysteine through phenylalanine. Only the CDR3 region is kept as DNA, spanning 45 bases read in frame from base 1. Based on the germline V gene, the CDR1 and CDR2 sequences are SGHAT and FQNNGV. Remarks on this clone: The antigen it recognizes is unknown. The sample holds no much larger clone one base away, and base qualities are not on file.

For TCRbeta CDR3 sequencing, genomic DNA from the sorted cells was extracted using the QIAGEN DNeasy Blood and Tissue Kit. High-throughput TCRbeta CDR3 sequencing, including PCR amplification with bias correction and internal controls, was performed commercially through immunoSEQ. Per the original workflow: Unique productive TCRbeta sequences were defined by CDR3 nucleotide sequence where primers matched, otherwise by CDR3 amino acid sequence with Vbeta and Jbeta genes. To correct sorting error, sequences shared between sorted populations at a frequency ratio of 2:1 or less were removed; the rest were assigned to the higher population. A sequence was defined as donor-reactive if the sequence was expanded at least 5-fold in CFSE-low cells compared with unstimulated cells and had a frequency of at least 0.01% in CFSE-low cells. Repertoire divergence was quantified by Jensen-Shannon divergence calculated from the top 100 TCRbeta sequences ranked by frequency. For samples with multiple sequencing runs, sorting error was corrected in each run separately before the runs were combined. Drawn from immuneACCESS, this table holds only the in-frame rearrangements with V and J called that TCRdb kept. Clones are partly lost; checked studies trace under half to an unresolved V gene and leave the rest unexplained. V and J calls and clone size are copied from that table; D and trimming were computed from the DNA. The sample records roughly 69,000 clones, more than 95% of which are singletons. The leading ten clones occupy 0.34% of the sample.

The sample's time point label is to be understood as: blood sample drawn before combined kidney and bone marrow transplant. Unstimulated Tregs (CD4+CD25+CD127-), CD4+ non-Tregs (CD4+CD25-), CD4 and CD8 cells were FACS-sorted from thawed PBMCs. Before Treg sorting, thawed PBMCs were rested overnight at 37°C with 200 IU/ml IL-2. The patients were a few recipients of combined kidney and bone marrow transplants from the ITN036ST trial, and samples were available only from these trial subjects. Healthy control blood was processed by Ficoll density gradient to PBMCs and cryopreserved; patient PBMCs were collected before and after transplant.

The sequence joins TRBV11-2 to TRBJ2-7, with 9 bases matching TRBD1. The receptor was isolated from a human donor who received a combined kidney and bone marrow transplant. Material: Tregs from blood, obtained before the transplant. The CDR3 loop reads CASSPMSDRGNEQYF. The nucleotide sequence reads TGTGCCAGCAGCCCGATGTCGGACAGGGGTAACGAGCAGTACTTC.